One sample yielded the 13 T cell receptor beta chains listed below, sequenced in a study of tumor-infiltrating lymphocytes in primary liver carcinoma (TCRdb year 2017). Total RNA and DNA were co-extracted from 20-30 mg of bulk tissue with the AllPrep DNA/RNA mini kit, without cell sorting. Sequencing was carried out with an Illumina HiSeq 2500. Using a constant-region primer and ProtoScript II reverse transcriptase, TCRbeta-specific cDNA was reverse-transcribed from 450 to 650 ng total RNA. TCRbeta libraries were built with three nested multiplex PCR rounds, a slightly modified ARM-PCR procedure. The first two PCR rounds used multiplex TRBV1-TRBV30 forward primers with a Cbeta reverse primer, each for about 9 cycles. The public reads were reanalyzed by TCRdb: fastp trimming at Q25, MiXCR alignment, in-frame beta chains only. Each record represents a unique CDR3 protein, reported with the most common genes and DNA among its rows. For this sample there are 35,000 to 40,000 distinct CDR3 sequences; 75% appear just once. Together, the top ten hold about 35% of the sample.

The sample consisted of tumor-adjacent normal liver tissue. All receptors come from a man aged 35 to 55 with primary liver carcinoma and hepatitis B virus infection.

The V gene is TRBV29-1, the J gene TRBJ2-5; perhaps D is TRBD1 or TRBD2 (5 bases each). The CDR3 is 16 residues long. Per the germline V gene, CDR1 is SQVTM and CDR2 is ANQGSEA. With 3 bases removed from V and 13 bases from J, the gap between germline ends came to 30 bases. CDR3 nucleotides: TGCAGCGTTGAGTTAGGACAACGAAATCTGGGGGAGACCTGGTACTTC. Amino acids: CSVELGQRNLGETWYF.

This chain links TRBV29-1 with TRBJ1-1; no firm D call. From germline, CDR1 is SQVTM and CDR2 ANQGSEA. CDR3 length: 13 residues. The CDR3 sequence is CSVLDRKSTEAFF. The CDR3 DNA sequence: TGCAGTGTGCTCGATAGGAAGAGCACTGAAGCTTTCTTT.

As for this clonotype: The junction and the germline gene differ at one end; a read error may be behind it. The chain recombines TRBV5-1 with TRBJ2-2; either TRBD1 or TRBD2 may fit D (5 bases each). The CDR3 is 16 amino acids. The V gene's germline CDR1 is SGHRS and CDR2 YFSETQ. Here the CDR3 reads CSSSLHHGTNIGELFF. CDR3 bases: TGCTCCAGCAGCTTACATCACGGGACGAACATCGGGGAGCTGTTTTTT.

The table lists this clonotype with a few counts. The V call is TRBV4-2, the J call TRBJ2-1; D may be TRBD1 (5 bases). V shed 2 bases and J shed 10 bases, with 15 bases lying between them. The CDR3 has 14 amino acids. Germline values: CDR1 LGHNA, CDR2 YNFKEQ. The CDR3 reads CASSQYQGAGEQFF. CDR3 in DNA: TGTGCCAGCAGCCAATATCAGGGCGCCGGGGAGCAGTTCTTC.

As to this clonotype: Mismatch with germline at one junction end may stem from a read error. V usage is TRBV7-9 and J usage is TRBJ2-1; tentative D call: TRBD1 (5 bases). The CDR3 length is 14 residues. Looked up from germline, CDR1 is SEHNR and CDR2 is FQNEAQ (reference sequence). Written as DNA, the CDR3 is TGTACCAGCAGCTTAGGAAATACAGGCAATGAGCAGTTCTTC. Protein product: CTSSLGNTGNEQFF.

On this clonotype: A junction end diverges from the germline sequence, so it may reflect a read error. The CDR3 DNA sequence: TGTGCCAGCAGTGAAGCGGGACAACCTAATCACCCCCAGCATTTT. It yields the protein CASSEAGQPNHPQHF. The V and J genes are TRBV6-1 and TRBJ1-5; tentative D call: TRBD1 (6 bases). Germline V gene sequence: CDR1 MNHNS, CDR2 SASEGT. The CDR3 is made up of 15 amino acids.

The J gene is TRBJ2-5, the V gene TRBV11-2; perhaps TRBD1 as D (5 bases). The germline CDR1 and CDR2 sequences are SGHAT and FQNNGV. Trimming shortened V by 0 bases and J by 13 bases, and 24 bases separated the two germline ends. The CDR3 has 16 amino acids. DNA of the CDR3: TGTGCCAGCAGCTTAGAGTCAGGGATGTCGATGGAGACCAGGTACTTC. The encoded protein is CASSLESGMSMETRYF. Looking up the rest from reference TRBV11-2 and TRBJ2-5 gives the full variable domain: EAGVAQSPRYKIIEKRQSVAFWCNPISGHATLYWYQQILGQGPKLLIQFQNNGVVDDSQLPKDRFSAERLKGVDSTLKIQPAKLEDSAVYLCASSLESGMSMETRYFGPGTRLLVL.

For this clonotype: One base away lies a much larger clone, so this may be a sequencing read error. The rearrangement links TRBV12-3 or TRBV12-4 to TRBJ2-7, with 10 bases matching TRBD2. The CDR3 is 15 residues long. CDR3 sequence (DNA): TGTGCCAGCAGTTTAGGACTAGCGGGTGGGTACGAGCGGTACTTC. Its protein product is CASSLGLAGGYERYF.

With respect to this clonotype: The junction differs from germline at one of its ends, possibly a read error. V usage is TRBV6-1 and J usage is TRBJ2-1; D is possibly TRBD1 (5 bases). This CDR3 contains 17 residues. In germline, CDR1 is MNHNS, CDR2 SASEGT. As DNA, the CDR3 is TGTGCCAACAGTGAAGCCTCGCAAGAAATAGGGGTCAATGGGCAGTTCTTC. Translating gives CANSEASQEIGVNGQFF.

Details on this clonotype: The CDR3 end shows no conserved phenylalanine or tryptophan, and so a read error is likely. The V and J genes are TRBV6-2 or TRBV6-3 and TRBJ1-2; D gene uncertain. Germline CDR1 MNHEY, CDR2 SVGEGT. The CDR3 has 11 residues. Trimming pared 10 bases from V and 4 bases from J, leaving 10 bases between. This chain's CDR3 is CATPLGYGYTL. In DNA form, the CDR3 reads TGTGCCACCCCCCTAGGCTATGGCTACACCTTA.

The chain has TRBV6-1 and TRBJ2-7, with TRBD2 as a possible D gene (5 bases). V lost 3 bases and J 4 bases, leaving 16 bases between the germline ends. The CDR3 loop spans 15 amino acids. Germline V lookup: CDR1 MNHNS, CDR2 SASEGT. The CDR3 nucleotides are TGTGCCAGCAGTGAGGTGAGAGGGAGTGCGTACGAGCAGTACTTC. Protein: CASSEVRGSAYEQYF.

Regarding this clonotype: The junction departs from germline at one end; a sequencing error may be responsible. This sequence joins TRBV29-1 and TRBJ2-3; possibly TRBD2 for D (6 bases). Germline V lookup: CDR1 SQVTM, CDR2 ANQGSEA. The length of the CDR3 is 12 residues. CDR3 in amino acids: CCVEVRGDTQYF. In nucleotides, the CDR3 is TGCTGCGTTGAAGTTCGGGGGGATACGCAGTATTTT.

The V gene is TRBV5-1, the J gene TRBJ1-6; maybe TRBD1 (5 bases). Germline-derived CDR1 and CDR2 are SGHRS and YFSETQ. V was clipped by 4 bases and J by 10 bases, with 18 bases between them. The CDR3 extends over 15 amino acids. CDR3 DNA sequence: TGCGCCAGCAGCCATATAGGGGACGAATGGTCACCCCTCCACTTT. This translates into CASSHIGDEWSPLHF.